This T cell receptor (beta chain) emerged from a study of OX40 agonist ivuxolimab in advanced cancers. CDR1 SGHVS and CDR2 FQNEAQ come from the germline V gene. The CDR3 extends over 11 amino acids. The germline V and J ends were trimmed by 3 bases and 6 bases, with 6 bases remaining between them. The assay was immunoSEQ multiplex PCR, and TCRdb's table has in-frame clones only and misses some. The sample has about 21,000 clones; 85% to 90% are singletons. V and J are TRBV7-8 and TRBJ2-7; D is possibly TRBD1 (5 bases). The receptor's source is an adult with an advanced solid tumor such as melanoma, head and neck, liver or kidney cancer. This specimen was CD4+ or CD8+ T cells sorted from blood, taken in a trial of the OX40 agonist ivuxolimab. Here the CDR3 reads CASSLGREQYF. For the CDR3, the DNA is TGTGCCAGCAGCTTGGGGCGCGAGCAGTACTTC.